This passage covers 25 T cell receptor beta chains from one sample sequenced in a study of Ad26.COV2.S vaccination and SARS-CoV-2 variants. Treatment here: 19 received Ad26.COV2.S at low or high dose, single or two shots; about five received placebo; per-sample allocation not given. Sampling occurred on day 63 after the first vaccine or placebo injection. Sequencing used immunoSEQ multiplex PCR; TCRdb keeps in-frame clones, though not all of them. In the table there are a few hundred thousand clones, about nine tenths of which are singletons. The sequenced sample was peripheral blood, obtained in a trial of Ad26.COV2.S vaccine versus placebo. The receptor set was obtained from a person between 18 and 65 years old who received the Ad26.COV2.S COVID-19 vaccine or a placebo.

This clone is a singleton in its sample. The rearrangement uses TRBV6-2 or TRBV6-3 and TRBJ2-5; D is possibly TRBD2 (5 bases). V was clipped by 4 bases and J by 1 base, with 13 bases between them. This CDR3 has 15 residues. Germline V lookup: CDR1 MNHEY, CDR2 SVGEGT. The CDR3 spells CASSSLGLPQETQYF. CDR3 sequence (DNA): TGTGCCAGCAGTTCCTTAGGACTGCCCCAAGAGACCCAGTACTTC.

The rearrangement links TRBV27 to TRBJ2-7, with 9 positions matching TRBD1. CDR3 length equals 14 residues. Germline CDR1 MNHEY, CDR2 SMNVEV (reference sequence). V trimming: 4 bases; J trimming: 3 bases; junction bases outside the gene matches: 4. CDR3 coding DNA: TGTGCCAGCAGTTGGGGACAGGGACACTACGAGCAGTACTTC. The encoded protein is CASSWGQGHYEQYF.

The table lists this clone with a count of one. The chain uses TRBV10-1 and TRBJ2-7, with a tentative D call TRBD2 (5 bases). CDR1 WNHNN and CDR2 SYGVQD come from the germline V gene (reference sequence). V was clipped by 3 bases and J by 1 base, with 16 bases between them. CDR3 length: 16 amino acids. The CDR3 DNA follows: TGCGCCAGCAGTGAACCGTCGGGGATTGAGTCCTACGAGCAGTACTTC. It yields the protein CASSEPSGIESYEQYF.

This clone was found a few times. J is TRBJ1-1 and V is TRBV7-9; D might be TRBD1 (6 bases). This CDR3 has 11 residues. Germline V CDR1 and CDR2: SEHNR, FQNEAQ (reference sequence). The V gene lost 3 bases and the J gene lost 10 bases, with 9 bases spanning the gap. In DNA form, the CDR3 reads TGTGCCAGCAGCTTGAAAGGGGGAGCTTTCTTT. Amino acids: CASSLKGGAFF. Based on the CDR3 plus reference TRBV7-9 and TRBJ1-1, the full variable domain is DTGVSQNPRHKITKRGQNVTFRCDPISEHNRLYWYRQTLGQGPEFLTYFQNEAQLEKSRLLSDRFSAERPKGSFSTLEIQRTEQGDSAMYLCASSLKGGAFFGQGTRLTVV.

Here the CDR3 reads CASSFGGTGSYEQYF. The CDR3 coding sequence is TGTGCCAGCAGCTTCGGCGGGACAGGGTCCTACGAGCAGTACTTC. The V and J genes are TRBV7-2 and TRBJ2-7, with TRBD1 matching over 9 bases. The CDR3 spans 15 residues. Losses at the gene ends were 3 bases for V and 1 base for J; bases not matched to a gene: 4. Germline V gives CDR1 SGHTA, CDR2 FQGNSA.

The genes are TRBV5-6 and TRBJ2-7, with D unclear. Germline CDR1 SGHDT, CDR2 YYEEEE. The CDR3 has 14 amino acids. V gave up 4 bases and J gave up 0 bases, with 11 bases separating them. This chain's CDR3 is CASSLTGRSYEQYF. CDR3 nucleotide sequence: TGTGCCAGCAGCCTGACGGGCCGCTCCTACGAGCAGTACTTC.

This chain connects TRBV29-1 to TRBJ1-3, with TRBD1 matching over 7 bases. CDR1 is SQVTM, CDR2 ANQGSEA, per germline. This CDR3 contains 16 residues. Germline trimming cut 5 bases from V and 8 bases from J; bases unmatched to any gene: 18. The CDR3 sequence is CSVSEAYRGRTDTIYF. The CDR3 DNA reads TGCAGCGTTTCCGAGGCCTACAGGGGCAGAACCGACACCATATATTTT.

The genes are TRBV7-2 and TRBJ2-2, with 8 positions matching TRBD2. This CDR3 has 16 residues. Germline lookup yields CDR1 SGHTA and CDR2 FQGNSA. The V gene end was trimmed by 1 base and the J gene end by 3 bases; junction bases not matched to a gene: 4. For the CDR3, the DNA is TGTGCCAGCAGCTTAGAGCGGGGGCTGGACACCGGGGAGCTGTTTTTT. This encodes CASSLERGLDTGELFF.

The genes are TRBV7-6 and TRBJ2-2, with D unresolved. The CDR3 is 13 amino acids. Germline V gene sequence: CDR1 SGHVS, CDR2 FNYEAQ. V was cut by 7 bases and J by 7 bases, with 13 bases left in between. CDR3 region: CASNWGSSGELFF. The CDR3 DNA sequence: TGTGCCAGCAATTGGGGTTCCAGCGGGGAGCTGTTTTTT.

This chain connects TRBV7-8 to TRBJ2-3; unclear D gene. The V gene's germline CDR1 is SGHVS and CDR2 FQNEAQ. CDR3 length: 15 amino acids. Trimming left V 1 base short and J 5 bases short, with 13 bases between. The CDR3 nucleotides read TGTGCCAGCAGCTTAGGCAACCCGGGTGGAGATACGCAGTATTTT. This encodes CASSLGNPGGDTQYF. Based on the CDR3 plus reference TRBV7-8 and TRBJ2-3, the full variable domain is GAGVSQSPRYKVAKRGQDVALRCDPISGHVSLFWYQQALGQGPEFLTYFQNEAQLDKSGLPSDRFFAERPEGSVSTLKIQRTQQEDSAVYLCASSLGNPGGDTQYFGPGTRLTVL.

The gene calls are TRBV28 and TRBJ1-3; tentative D call: TRBD1 (5 bases). The V gene's germline CDR1 is MDHEN and CDR2 SYDVKM. This CDR3 contains 17 residues. V dropped 0 bases and J dropped 0 bases, with 12 bases sitting between them. The CDR3 DNA reads TGTGCCAGCAGTTTATGGAGTGGGACGTCCTCTGGAAACACCATATATTTT. Translating gives CASSLWSGTSSGNTIYF. The full variable domain, in which reference TRBV28 and TRBJ1-3 provide the parts outside the CDR3, is DVKVTQSSRYLVKRTGEKVFLECVQDMDHENMFWYRQDPGLGLRLIYFSYDVKMKEKGDIPEGYSVSREKKERFSLILESASTNQTSMYLCASSLWSGTSSGNTIYFGEGSWLTVV.

This clone has a handful of counts. This rearrangement joins TRBV4-2 to TRBJ1-4; 7 nucleotides agree with TRBD1. The germline gives CDR1 LGHNA, CDR2 YNFKEQ. This CDR3 is built from 14 residues. The J segment lost 5 bases and the V segment lost 4 bases, leaving 4 bases of the junction unmatched. The CDR3 here is CASSLEGANEKLFF. CDR3 DNA sequence: TGTGCCAGCAGCCTAGAGGGGGCGAATGAAAAACTGTTTTTT.

CDR3 sequence reads: CASSPGGSSYEQYF. The CDR3 region has the DNA TGTGCCAGTTCTCCCGGGGGGAGCTCCTACGAGCAGTACTTC. The V call is TRBV19, the J call TRBJ2-7; 7 bases are shared with TRBD2. The CDR3 totals 14 residues. From germline, CDR1 is LNHDA and CDR2 SQIVND (reference sequence). Losses at the gene ends were 8 bases for V and 0 bases for J; bases not matched to a gene: 7.

This chain links TRBV4-3 with TRBJ2-6, with D unresolved. Germline CDR1 reads LGHNA; CDR2 reads YSLEER. Deletions cut 0 bases from V and 4 bases from J, with 13 bases between. The CDR3 consists of 17 residues. This chain's CDR3 is CASSQELPVSGANVLTF. The DNA for the CDR3 is TGCGCCAGCAGCCAAGAGCTCCCCGTCTCCGGGGCCAACGTCCTGACTTTC.

V and J are TRBV28 and TRBJ1-4; weak D call: TRBD1 (5 bases). The CDR3 totals 14 residues. V was trimmed by 4 bases and J by 8 bases, leaving 14 bases between them. Germline V gene data show CDR1 as MDHEN and CDR2 as SYDVKM. The CDR3 region is CASSSPGRGEKLFF. In nucleotides, the CDR3 is TGTGCCAGCAGTTCCCCGGGACGGGGGGAAAAACTGTTTTTT.

The chain carries TRBV9 and TRBJ2-3; D ambiguous. Germline lookup yields CDR1 SGDLS and CDR2 YYNGEE. V was clipped by 0 bases and J by 4 bases, with 6 bases between them. This CDR3 spans 13 amino acids. The DNA for the CDR3 is TGTGCCAGCAGCGTAGCTCAGCCAGATACGCAGTATTTT. Translated, it gives CASSVAQPDTQYF.

The chain has TRBV21-1 and TRBJ2-2; whether TRBD1, the table's D call, matches the DNA was not checked. TRBV21-1 is designated a pseudogene. The CDR3 contains 19 residues. The CDR3 nucleotides are TGTGCCAGCAGCGCAGGGGGGACAGGGAAGGGACGCGCCACCGGGGAGCTGTTTTTT. Translation gives CASSAGGTGKGRATGELFF.

The chain combines TRBV30 with TRBJ2-7; TRBD2 matches at 11 bases. Germline V CDR1 and CDR2: GTSNPN, SVGIG (reference sequence). Unmatched junction bases numbered 2, after V lost 2 bases and J lost 2 bases. The CDR3 totals 14 residues. The CDR3 region has the DNA TGTGCCTGGAGTCCTAGCGGGGGGCCCTACGAGCAGTACTTC. Translating it yields CAWSPSGGPYEQYF.

Only one count was recorded for this clone. The CDR3 coding sequence is TGCGCCAGCCGGGGTGGGACGCCCTACGAGCAGTACTTC. Its protein is CASRGGTPYEQYF. The V gene is TRBV10-2, the J gene TRBJ2-7; the D gene could be TRBD1 or TRBD2 (5 bases each). This CDR3 has 13 residues. CDR1 WSHSY and CDR2 SAAADI come from the germline V gene. V lost 8 bases and J 2 bases, leaving 13 bases between the germline ends.

This clone was seen a few times. The chain links TRBV6-4 to TRBJ2-1; 11 bases are shared with TRBD2. The length of the CDR3 is 14 residues. The germline V gene encodes CDR1 MRHNA and CDR2 SNTAGT. The J segment lost 16 bases and the V segment lost 0 bases, leaving 8 bases of the junction unmatched. CDR3 nucleotide sequence: TGTGCCAGCAGTGACTCCGATAGCGGGGGGGAATTCTTCTTC. Its translation is CASSDSDSGGEFFF.

This clone was observed once. This chain joins TRBV4-3 and TRBJ2-7; no reliable D call. Per the germline V gene, CDR1 is LGHNA and CDR2 is YSLEER. V gave up 0 bases and J gave up 2 bases, with 5 bases separating them. This CDR3 is built from 13 residues. The CDR3 DNA reads TGCGCCAGCAGCCAAGATAGCACCTACGAGCAGTACTTC. This codes for CASSQDSTYEQYF.

The rearrangement joins TRBV19 to TRBJ1-2, with a tentative D call TRBD1 (6 bases). The CDR3 sequence is 14 residues long. Germline V lookup: CDR1 LNHDA, CDR2 SQIVND (reference sequence). V lost 6 bases and J lost 2, with 13 bases in between. The CDR3 is CASSPWDNNYGYTF. As DNA, the CDR3 is TGTGCCAGTAGCCCCTGGGACAACAACTATGGCTACACCTTC.

The chain links TRBV29-1 to TRBJ1-1, with unresolved D. The V gene's germline CDR1 is SQVTM and CDR2 ANQGSEA. Trimming cost V 4 bases and J 3 bases, with 12 bases left between them. The CDR3 totals 13 residues. The CDR3 here is CSVAWGGDTEAFF. The DNA of the CDR3 is TGCAGCGTTGCCTGGGGAGGCGACACTGAAGCTTTCTTT.

V is TRBV7-9 and J is TRBJ2-7, with TRBD1 matching over 9 bases. With 7 bases clipped from V and 2 bases from J, the junction kept 12 bases outside the gene matches. The CDR3 covers 16 residues. Germline V gene lookup returns CDR1 SEHNR and CDR2 FQNEAQ (reference sequence). The CDR3 here is CASTSILGQGTYEQYF. Here the CDR3 DNA reads TGTGCCAGCACCTCTATTCTGGGACAGGGCACCTACGAGCAGTACTTC.

This chain joins TRBV6-5 and TRBJ2-3, with 7 bases fitting TRBD1. V was clipped by 6 bases and J by 2 bases; unmatched bases: 8. CDR1 is MNHEY, CDR2 SVGAGI, per germline. The CDR3 runs to 15 residues. The CDR3 spells CASSVGDSFTDTQYF. The CDR3 DNA follows: TGTGCCAGCAGCGTGGGGGACAGCTTCACAGATACGCAGTATTTT.